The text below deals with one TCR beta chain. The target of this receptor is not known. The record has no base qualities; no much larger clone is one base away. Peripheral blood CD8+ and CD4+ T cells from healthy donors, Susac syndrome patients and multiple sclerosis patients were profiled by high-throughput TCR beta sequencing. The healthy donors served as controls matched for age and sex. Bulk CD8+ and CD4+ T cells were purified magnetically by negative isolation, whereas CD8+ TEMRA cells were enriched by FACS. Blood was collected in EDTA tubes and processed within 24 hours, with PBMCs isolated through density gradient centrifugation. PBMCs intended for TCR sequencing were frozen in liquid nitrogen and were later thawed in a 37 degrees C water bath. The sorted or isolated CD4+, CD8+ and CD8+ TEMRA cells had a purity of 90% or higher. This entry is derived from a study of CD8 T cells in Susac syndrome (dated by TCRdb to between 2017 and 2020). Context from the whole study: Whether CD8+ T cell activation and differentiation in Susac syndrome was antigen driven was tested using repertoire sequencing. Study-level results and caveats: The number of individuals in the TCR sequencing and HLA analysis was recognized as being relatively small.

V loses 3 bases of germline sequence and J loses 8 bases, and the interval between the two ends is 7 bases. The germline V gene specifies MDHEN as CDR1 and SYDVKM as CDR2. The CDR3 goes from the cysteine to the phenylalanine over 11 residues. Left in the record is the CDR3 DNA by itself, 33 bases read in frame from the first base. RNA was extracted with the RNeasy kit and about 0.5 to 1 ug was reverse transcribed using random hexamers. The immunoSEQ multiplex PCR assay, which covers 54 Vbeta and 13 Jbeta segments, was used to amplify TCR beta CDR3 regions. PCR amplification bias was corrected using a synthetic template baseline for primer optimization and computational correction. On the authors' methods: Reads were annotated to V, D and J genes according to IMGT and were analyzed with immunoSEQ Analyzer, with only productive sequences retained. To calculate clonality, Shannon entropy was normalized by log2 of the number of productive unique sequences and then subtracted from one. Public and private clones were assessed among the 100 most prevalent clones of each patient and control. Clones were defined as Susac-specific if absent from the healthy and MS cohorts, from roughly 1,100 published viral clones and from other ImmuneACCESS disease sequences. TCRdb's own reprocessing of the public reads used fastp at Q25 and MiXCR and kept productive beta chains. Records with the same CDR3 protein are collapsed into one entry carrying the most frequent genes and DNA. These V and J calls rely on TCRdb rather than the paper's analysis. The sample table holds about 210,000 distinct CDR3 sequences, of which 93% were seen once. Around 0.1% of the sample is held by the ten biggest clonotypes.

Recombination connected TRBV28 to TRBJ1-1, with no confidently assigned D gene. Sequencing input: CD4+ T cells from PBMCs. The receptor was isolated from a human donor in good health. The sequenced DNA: TGTGCCAGCAGTTTGATCAGAGAAGCTTTCTTT. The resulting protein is CASSLIREAFF.